These 18 T cell receptor beta chains were all obtained from the same sample, sequenced in a study of blood T cell repertoires in COVID-19. Libraries were prepared by immunoSEQ multiplex PCR; TCRdb keeps only in-frame clonotypes and omits some of them. The sample holds about 180,000 clones, around 80% seen once. What was sequenced was peripheral blood. The source of these receptors is a human donor in a cohort sampled during active COVID-19.

The genes are TRBV7-6 and TRBJ1-1; TRBD1 matches 9 bases. This CDR3 comprises 18 residues. The J segment lost 0 bases and the V segment lost 5 bases, leaving 13 bases of the junction unmatched. Per the germline V gene, CDR1 is SGHVS and CDR2 is FNYEAQ. CDR3 nucleotide sequence: TGTGCCAGCAGCCCCCGACAGGGGGGTGGAGGGATGAACACTGAAGCTTTCTTT. Translation: CASSPRQGGGGMNTEAFF.

The CDR3 nucleotides are TGTGCCAGCAGTTTCGGAGAGAACTATGGCTACACCTTC. It yields the protein CASSFGENYGYTF. The rearrangement joins TRBV12-3 or TRBV12-4 to TRBJ1-2; no definite D call. Trimming removed 3 bases at V and 2 bases at J, with 7 bases between. The CDR3 contains 13 residues.

The chain has TRBV4-2 and TRBJ1-1, with D maybe TRBD1 (6 bases). The CDR3 runs to 15 residues. With 1 base removed from V and 1 base from J, the gap between germline ends came to 10 bases. Germline V gives CDR1 LGHNA, CDR2 YNFKEQ. CDR3 DNA: TGTGCCAGCAGCCAAGTTTCGACAGGGAACACTGAAGCTTTCTTT. Its translation: CASSQVSTGNTEAFF.

This chain joins TRBV4-2 and TRBJ1-4; a weak D match, TRBD1 (5 bases). Germline CDR1 is LGHNA and CDR2 is YNFKEQ. Trimming took 1 base from V and 4 from J, leaving 7 bases between them. The CDR3 sequence is 14 residues long. This CDR3 reads CASSQGQHNEKLFF. The CDR3 DNA is TGTGCCAGCAGCCAAGGACAGCATAATGAAAAACTGTTTTTT.

V and J are TRBV7-9 and TRBJ1-5; D unresolved. Germline CDR1 SEHNR, CDR2 FQNEAQ (reference sequence). The CDR3 runs 14 residues. V lost 5 bases and J 6 bases, leaving 14 bases between the germline ends. The CDR3 DNA is TGTGCCAGCAGCCCCATTCGGGGTGGTCAGCCCCAGCATTTT. Protein sequence: CASSPIRGGQPQHF.

The chain is built from TRBV2 and TRBJ1-3, with 7 bases lining up with TRBD1. Germline lookup yields CDR1 SNHLY and CDR2 FYNNEI. V lost 5 bases and J lost 0; bases outside the gene matches: 13. The length of the CDR3 is 18 residues. CDR3 sequence reads: CASSTGVSAELSGNTIYF. In DNA, the CDR3 is TGTGCCAGCAGTACAGGGGTTTCCGCTGAACTCTCTGGAAACACCATATATTTT. Variable domain in full (rest from reference TRBV2 and TRBJ1-3): EPEVTQTPSHQVTQMGQEVILRCVPISNHLYFYWYRQILGQKVEFLVSFYNNEISEKSEIFDDQFSVERPDGSNFTLKIRSTKLEDSAMYFCASSTGVSAELSGNTIYFGEGSWLTVV.

The genes are TRBV5-1 and TRBJ2-7, with 10 bases fitting TRBD2. The ends lost 4 bases at V and 7 bases at J; junction bases unmatched: 14. There are 16 residues in the CDR3. Germline-derived CDR1 and CDR2 are SGHRS and YFSETQ. The CDR3 spells CASSLSASGGAREQYF. The CDR3 DNA sequence: TGCGCCAGCAGCCTTTCAGCCAGCGGGGGGGCCAGGGAGCAGTACTTC. Full variable domain (remainder filled in from reference TRBV5-1 and TRBJ2-7): KAGVTQTPRYLIKTRGQQVTLSCSPISGHRSVSWYQQTPGQGLQFLFEYFSETQRNKGNFPGRFSGRQFSNSRSEMNVSTLELGDSALYLCASSLSASGGAREQYFGPGTRLTVT.

The rearrangement joins TRBV2 to TRBJ1-1; D gene unclear. The germline CDR1 and CDR2 sequences are SNHLY and FYNNEI. The ends were cut back, 5 bases at V and 4 bases at J, with 17 bases in the middle. This CDR3 has 15 amino acids. This CDR3 reads CASSLQDGRVTEAFF. The CDR3 DNA is TGTGCCAGCAGTTTGCAAGACGGGAGGGTCACTGAAGCTTTCTTT.

The rearrangement joins TRBV4-1 to TRBJ1-2; the D gene is possibly TRBD1 (5 bases). Germline V gives CDR1 MGHRA, CDR2 YSYEKL. This CDR3 region has 17 residues. Deletions cut 1 base from V and 6 bases from J, with 21 bases between. The CDR3, as DNA: TGCGCCAGCAGCCAAGTAAGCGCGGGACGCCCCTCTGATGGCTACACCTTC. Its translation: CASSQVSAGRPSDGYTF.

V gene TRBV2 combines with J gene TRBJ1-6, with no clear D. V lost 3 bases and J lost 2, with 8 bases in between. The CDR3 length is 15 residues. The germline CDR1 and CDR2 sequences are SNHLY and FYNNEI. The CDR3 sequence: CASSDQETYNSPLHF. CDR3 sequence (DNA): TGTGCCAGCAGTGACCAGGAAACCTATAATTCACCCCTCCACTTT.

The chain links TRBV10-3 to TRBJ1-2; no firm D call. Germline values: CDR1 ENHRY, CDR2 SYGVKD. The CDR3 sequence is 13 residues long. V gave up 6 bases and J gave up 1 base, with 9 bases separating them. DNA of the CDR3: TGTGCCATCAGCCCCGACATTAACTATGGCTACACCTTC. Translated, it gives CAISPDINYGYTF.

The chain links TRBV6-1 to TRBJ2-7; D may be TRBD1 (6 bases). The CDR3 consists of 13 residues. The V gene lost 1 base and the J gene lost 2 bases, with 6 bases spanning the gap. From germline, CDR1 is MNHNS and CDR2 SASEGT. CDR3: CASSEGQAYEQYF. The CDR3 DNA reads as TGTGCCAGCAGTGAAGGACAGGCCTACGAGCAGTACTTC.

The chain joins TRBV7-8 to TRBJ2-7, with 8 positions matching TRBD2. With V trimmed by 5 bases and J by 1 base, 10 bases remained unmatched. The germline V gene has CDR1 SGHVS and CDR2 FQNEAQ. This CDR3 region has 16 residues. The CDR3 sequence is CASSPTSGGESYEQYF. As DNA, the CDR3 is TGTGCCAGCAGCCCCACGAGCGGGGGCGAGTCCTACGAGCAGTACTTC.

The genes are TRBV19 and TRBJ2-5; maybe TRBD1 (6 bases). The length of the CDR3 is 14 residues. Germline loops: CDR1 LNHDA, CDR2 SQIVND (reference sequence). Trimming left V 1 base short and J 5 bases short, with 11 bases between. CDR3 residues: CASSIVQGAETQYF. CDR3 nucleotide sequence: TGTGCCAGTAGTATAGTACAGGGCGCGGAGACCCAGTACTTC.

The rearrangement links TRBV5-1 to TRBJ2-7, with 7 bases that match TRBD1. The CDR3 extends over 14 amino acids. Germline V gene data show CDR1 as SGHRS and CDR2 as YFSETQ. After removal of 4 bases from V and 2 bases from J, the junction contained 6 bases not matched to a gene. CDR3 protein: CASSLRDSTYEQYF. In DNA, the CDR3 is TGCGCCAGCAGCCTCAGGGACAGCACCTACGAGCAGTACTTC.

The chain has TRBV5-5 and TRBJ2-7; D is perhaps TRBD2 (5 bases). CDR3 length: 13 residues. The V end lost 5 bases, the J end lost 3 bases, and 12 bases lay between the germline ends. Germline CDR1 and CDR2: SGHKS and YYEKEE (reference sequence). This CDR3 reads CASSLAAGYEQYF. CDR3 sequence (DNA): TGTGCCAGCAGTCTGGCGGCGGGCTACGAGCAGTACTTC.

V usage is TRBV5-8 and J usage is TRBJ1-2; 10 bases fit TRBD1. The CDR3 is 15 residues long. J gave up 7 bases and V 4 bases, and 10 bases lay outside the gene matches. CDR1 is SGHTS and CDR2 is YDEGEE in the germline V gene. The CDR3 spells CASSPRDRGAGGYTF. The CDR3 coding sequence is TGTGCCAGCAGCCCCAGGGACAGGGGCGCGGGTGGCTACACCTTC.

The chain joins TRBV27 to TRBJ2-7; D perhaps matches TRBD1 (6 bases). Germline assignment: CDR1 MNHEY and CDR2 SMNVEV (reference sequence). This CDR3 region has 15 residues. V was trimmed by 3 bases and J by 1 base, leaving 13 bases between them. DNA for the CDR3: TGTGCCAGCAGTTTTTCGACAGGTCCTTCCTACGAGCAGTACTTC. Translated, it gives CASSFSTGPSYEQYF.